The 15 T cell receptor beta chains below come from one sample, sequenced in a study of blood T cell repertoires in COVID-19. Profiled with immunoSEQ multiplex PCR; TCRdb holds only in-frame clones, not every one. The repertoire holds hundreds of thousands of clones, with about nine tenths as singletons. Input material: PBMCs or T cells enriched from blood (not recorded which). The receptor set was obtained from a woman in her 30s who had recovered from COVID-19.

The chain has TRBV6-5 and TRBJ1-2; D might be TRBD1 (6 bases). V lost 0 bases and J 4 bases, leaving 9 bases between the germline ends. The CDR3 runs to 14 residues. Germline assignment: CDR1 MNHEY and CDR2 SVGAGI. In DNA form, the CDR3 reads TGTGCCAGCAGTTACTCGATAGGGGGCTATGGCTACACCTTC. Encoded protein: CASSYSIGGYGYTF.

In its sample, this clone was seen a few times. The V gene is TRBV4-1, the J gene TRBJ1-4; D call uncertain. Per the germline V gene, CDR1 is MGHRA and CDR2 is YSYEKL. This CDR3 has 15 amino acids. V lost 0 bases and J 5 bases, leaving 10 bases between the germline ends. CDR3: CASSQDTAGNEKLFF. The CDR3, as DNA: TGCGCCAGCAGCCAAGATACAGCTGGAAATGAAAAACTGTTTTTT.

The V and J genes are TRBV5-1 and TRBJ2-1, with 10 nucleotides matching TRBD1. This CDR3 has 15 amino acids. V was pared by 4 bases and J by 7 bases, with 8 bases of the junction left unmatched. Germline-derived CDR1 and CDR2 are SGHRS and YFSETQ. CDR3 region: CASSHGGTGENEQFF. As DNA, the CDR3 is TGCGCCAGCAGCCATGGGGGGACAGGGGAAAATGAGCAGTTCTTC.

The genes are TRBV19 and TRBJ1-1; a possible D gene is TRBD1 (5 bases). The V end lost 6 bases, the J end lost 4 bases, and 15 bases lay between the germline ends. CDR1 is LNHDA, CDR2 SQIVND, per germline (reference sequence). The CDR3 runs 14 residues. The CDR3 reads CASRQETVRTEAFF. The CDR3 DNA is TGTGCCAGTAGGCAAGAGACAGTCCGCACTGAAGCTTTCTTT. Based on the CDR3 plus reference TRBV19 and TRBJ1-1, the full variable domain is DGGITQSPKYLFRKEGQNVTLSCEQNLNHDAMYWYRQDPGQGLRLIYYSQIVNDFQKGDIAEGYSVSREKKESFPLTVTSAQKNPTAFYLCASRQETVRTEAFFGQGTRLTVV.

V and J are TRBV7-8 and TRBJ2-7, with TRBD2 matching over 11 bases. Germline CDR1 SGHVS, CDR2 FQNEAQ. The junction had 9 bases not matched to a gene; V was cut back by 2 bases and J by 6 bases. CDR3 length: 16 amino acids. The CDR3 region has the DNA TGTGCCAGCAGCTTATTCGTGATAGCGGGAGGGACCGAGCAGTACTTC. Residues: CASSLFVIAGGTEQYF.

A few counts support this clone. The chain carries TRBV2 and TRBJ2-7; 12 bases are a match to TRBD2. CDR3 length equals 17 residues. CDR1 SNHLY and CDR2 FYNNEI come from the germline V gene. Unmatched junction bases numbered 7, after V lost 1 base and J lost 3 bases. CDR3 sequence (DNA): TGTGCCAGCAGTGAAGGGGGAGGACTAGCGGGACTCTACGAGCAGTACTTC. It translates to CASSEGGGLAGLYEQYF.

V is TRBV6-6 and J is TRBJ1-5; TRBD1 matches 10 bases. The junction had 5 bases not matched to a gene; V was cut back by 5 bases and J by 7 bases. CDR3 length: 14 residues. The germline V gene encodes CDR1 MNHNY and CDR2 SVGAGI (reference sequence). This CDR3 reads CASSVGQGGQPQHF. Here the CDR3 DNA reads TGTGCCAGCAGTGTTGGACAGGGGGGACAGCCCCAGCATTTT.

The genes are TRBV6-2 or TRBV6-3 and TRBJ2-1, with TRBD2 matching 8 bases. This CDR3 has 15 residues. Germline V gives CDR1 MNHEY, CDR2 SVGEGT. The V and J ends lost 4 bases and 6 bases, in that order; junction bases with no gene match: 8. Here the CDR3 reads CASSSPGLERNEQFF. In nucleotides, the CDR3 is TGTGCCAGCAGTTCCCCGGGACTAGAACGCAATGAGCAGTTCTTC.

The chain has TRBV7-6 and TRBJ1-1; D possibly corresponds to TRBD1 (5 bases). Deletions cut 5 bases from V and 1 base from J, with 11 bases between. The CDR3 has 14 residues. Looked up from germline, CDR1 is SGHVS and CDR2 is FNYEAQ. CDR3 amino acids: CASSPRVGNTEAFF. CDR3 coding DNA: TGTGCCAGCAGCCCCAGGGTAGGGAACACTGAAGCTTTCTTT.

The chain is built from TRBV7-9 and TRBJ2-3, with a tentative D call TRBD2 (6 bases). The germline V gene encodes CDR1 SEHNR and CDR2 FQNEAQ (reference sequence). The CDR3 covers 14 residues. V dropped 4 bases and J dropped 0 bases, with 8 bases sitting between them. As DNA, the CDR3 is TGTGCCAGCAGCTGGGACTCGAGCACAGATACGCAGTATTTT. Translated: CASSWDSSTDTQYF.

V usage is TRBV3-1 (or the pseudogene TRBV3-2) and J usage is TRBJ2-1; TRBD2 might be the D (6 bases). Germline CDR1 reads LGHDT; CDR2 reads YNNKEL (reference sequence). Deletions cut 0 bases from V and 4 bases from J, with 16 bases between. This CDR3 is 17 amino acids long. As DNA, the CDR3 is TGTGCCAGCAGCCAAGAGTTCGGGGGATCCACTTACAATGAGCAGTTCTTC. Translated, it gives CASSQEFGGSTYNEQFF.

The CDR3 loop is CAISYSKTGGYGYTF. CDR3 sequence (DNA): TGTGCCATCAGTTATTCAAAGACAGGGGGCTATGGCTACACCTTC. This chain connects TRBV10-3 to TRBJ1-2; TRBD1 matches 9 bases. This CDR3 is 15 amino acids long. V trimming: 5 bases; J trimming: 4 bases; junction bases outside the gene matches: 8. CDR1 and CDR2 (germline): ENHRY, SYGVKD.

The sample holds a few counts of this clone. Other DNA sequences from this sample encode an identical CDR3 as well. The chain recombines TRBV5-1 with TRBJ1-2; D remains unclear. Per the germline V gene, CDR1 is SGHRS and CDR2 is YFSETQ. V lost 0 bases and J 3 bases, leaving 6 bases between the germline ends. The CDR3 is 13 amino acids. In DNA, the CDR3 is TGCGCCAGCAGCTTGGGGGGAGACTATGGCTACACCTTC. Its protein is CASSLGGDYGYTF. The full variable domain, with the rest looked up from reference TRBV5-1 and TRBJ1-2, is KAGVTQTPRYLIKTRGQQVTLSCSPISGHRSVSWYQQTPGQGLQFLFEYFSETQRNKGNFPGRFSGRQFSNSRSEMNVSTLELGDSALYLCASSLGGDYGYTFGSGTRLTVV.

The rearrangement joins TRBV5-4 to TRBJ2-5, with D possibly TRBD1 on 5 matching bases. The CDR3 is 14 amino acids. V dropped 1 base and J dropped 3 bases, with 10 bases sitting between them. The V gene's germline CDR1 is SGHNT and CDR2 YYREEE (reference sequence). For the CDR3, the DNA is TGTGCCAGCAGCTTGAAGACAGCTAAAGAGACCCAGTACTTC. Protein: CASSLKTAKETQYF.

The DNA for the CDR3 is TGTGCCACCAGTCCGGGAGGCACAGATACGCAGTATTTT. Translating it yields CATSPGGTDTQYF. The chain combines TRBV24-1 with TRBJ2-3; D is possibly TRBD2 (6 bases). The CDR3 is made up of 13 amino acids. V lost 6 bases, J lost 1 base, and 7 bases lay in between. The V gene's germline CDR1 is KGHDR and CDR2 SFDVKD.